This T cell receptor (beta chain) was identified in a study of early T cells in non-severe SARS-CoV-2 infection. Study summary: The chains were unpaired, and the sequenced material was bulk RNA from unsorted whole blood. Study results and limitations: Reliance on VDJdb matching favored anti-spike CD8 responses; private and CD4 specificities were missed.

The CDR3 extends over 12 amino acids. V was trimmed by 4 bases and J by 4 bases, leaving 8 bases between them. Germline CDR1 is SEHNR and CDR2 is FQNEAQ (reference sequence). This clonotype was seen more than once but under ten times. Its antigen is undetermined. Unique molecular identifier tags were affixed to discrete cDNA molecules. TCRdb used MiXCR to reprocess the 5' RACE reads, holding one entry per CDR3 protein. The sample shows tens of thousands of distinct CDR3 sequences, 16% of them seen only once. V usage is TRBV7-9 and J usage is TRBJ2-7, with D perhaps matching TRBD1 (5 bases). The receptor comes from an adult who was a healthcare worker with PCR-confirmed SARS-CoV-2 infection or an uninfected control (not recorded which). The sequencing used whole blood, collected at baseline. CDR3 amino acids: CASSSTVYEQYF. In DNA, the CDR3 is TGTGCCAGCAGCTCGACAGTTTACGAGCAGTACTTC.